The text below deals with one T cell receptor beta chain. What it recognizes is unknown. TCRdb passed the 5' RACE reads through MiXCR, listing each CDR3 protein once. The sample carries roughly 690,000 distinct CDR3 sequences, 5.5% to 6.5% recorded once. J gave up 2 bases and V 3 bases, and 8 bases lay outside the gene matches. Germline V gene data show CDR1 as KGHSH and CDR2 as LQKENI. This CDR3 has 18 amino acids. The data belong to a study of identical twins. Study-wide results and limits: Partly confounded zero-insertion analyses could result from invariant MAIT and iNKT cells. Models underpredicted monozygotic twin sharing of out-of-frame TCR alpha.

Sequencing used naive T cells sorted from blood. This clonotype originated in a man between 18 and 29 years old in good health. This sequence joins TRBV18 and TRBJ2-3; TRBD2 matches at 13 bases. DNA for the CDR3: TGTGCCAGCTCACCCACCGGGACTAGCGGGACACACACAGATACGCAGTATTTT. Translating gives CASSPTGTSGTHTDTQYF.